This paragraph covers one T cell receptor beta chain sequence. The data are from a study of OX40 agonist ivuxolimab in advanced cancers. The protocol was immunoSEQ multiplex PCR, while the TCRdb copy is restricted to in-frame clones and leaves out a portion. The sample lists 70,000 to 75,000 clones; approximately 90% were seen once. The clonotype was recovered from an adult with an advanced solid tumor such as melanoma, head and neck, liver or kidney cancer. The sequencing here drew on CD4+ or CD8+ T cells sorted from blood, taken in a trial of the OX40 agonist ivuxolimab.

The CDR3 DNA sequence: TGTGCCAGCAGTTGGACAGGGCAGAACACTGAAGCTTTCTTT. It specifies CASSWTGQNTEAFF. The chain carries TRBV6-5 and TRBJ1-1, with TRBD1 matching 8 bases. This CDR3 contains 14 residues. Trimming took 4 bases from V and 1 from J; bases not matched to a gene: 2. Germline V CDR1 and CDR2: MNHEY, SVGAGI.